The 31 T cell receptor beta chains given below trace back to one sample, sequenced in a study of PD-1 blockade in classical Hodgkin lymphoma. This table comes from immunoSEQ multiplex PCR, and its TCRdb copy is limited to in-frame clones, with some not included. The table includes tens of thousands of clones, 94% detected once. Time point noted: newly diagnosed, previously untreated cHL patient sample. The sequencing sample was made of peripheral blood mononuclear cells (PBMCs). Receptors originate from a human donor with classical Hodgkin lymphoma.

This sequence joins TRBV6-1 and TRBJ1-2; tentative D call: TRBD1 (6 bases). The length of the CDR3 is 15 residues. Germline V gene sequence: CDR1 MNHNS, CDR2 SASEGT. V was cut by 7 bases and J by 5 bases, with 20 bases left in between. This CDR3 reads CASMDWGASLYGYTF. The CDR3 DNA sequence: TGTGCCAGCATGGATTGGGGGGCCTCGCTATATGGCTACACCTTC.

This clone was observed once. This CDR3 is CATSRVAGAGGNYGYTF. The CDR3 nucleotides read TGTGCCACCAGCAGAGTGGCAGGGGCAGGCGGAAACTATGGCTACACCTTC. The chain couples TRBV15 to TRBJ1-2, with a tentative D call TRBD1 (6 bases). Germline V lookup: CDR1 LNHNV, CDR2 YYDKDF (reference sequence). The CDR3 is made up of 17 amino acids. Trimming took 1 base from V and 2 from J, leaving 17 bases between them.

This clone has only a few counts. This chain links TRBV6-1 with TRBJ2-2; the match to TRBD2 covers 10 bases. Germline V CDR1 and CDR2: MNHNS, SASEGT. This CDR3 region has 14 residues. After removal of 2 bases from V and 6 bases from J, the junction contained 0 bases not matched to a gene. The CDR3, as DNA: TGTGCCAGCAGTGAACTAGCGGGAGCCGGGGAGCTGTTTTTT. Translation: CASSELAGAGELFF.

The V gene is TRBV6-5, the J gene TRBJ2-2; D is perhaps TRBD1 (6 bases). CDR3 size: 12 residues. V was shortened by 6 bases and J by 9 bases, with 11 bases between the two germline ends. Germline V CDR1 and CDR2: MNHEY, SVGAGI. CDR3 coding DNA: TGTGCCAGCAGCCAGGGGAGTAGGGAGCTGTTTTTT. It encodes CASSQGSRELFF.

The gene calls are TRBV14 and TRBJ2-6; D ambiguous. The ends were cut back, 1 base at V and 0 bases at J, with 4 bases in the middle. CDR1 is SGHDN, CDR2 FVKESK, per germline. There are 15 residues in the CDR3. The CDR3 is CASSQGGSGANVLTF. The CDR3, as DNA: TGTGCCAGCAGCCAAGGGGGCTCTGGGGCCAACGTCCTGACTTTC. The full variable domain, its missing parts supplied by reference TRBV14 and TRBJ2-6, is EAGVTQFPSHSVIEKGQTVTLRCDPISGHDNLYWYRRVMGKEIKFLLHFVKESKQDESGMPNNRFLAERTGGTYSTLKVQPAELEDSGVYFCASSQGGSGANVLTFGAGSRLTVL.

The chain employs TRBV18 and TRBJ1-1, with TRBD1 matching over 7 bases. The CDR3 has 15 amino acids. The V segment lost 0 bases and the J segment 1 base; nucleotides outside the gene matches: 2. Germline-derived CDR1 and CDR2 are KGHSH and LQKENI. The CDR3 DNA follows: TGTGCCAGCTCACCACCGACAGGGCCGAACACTGAAGCTTTCTTT. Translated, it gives CASSPPTGPNTEAFF.

The CDR3 bases are TGTGCCAGCAGGTTGAGAGGGAACAGCGCCTCTCTAAACTATGGCTACACCTTC. This translates into CASRLRGNSASLNYGYTF. The rearrangement joins TRBV7-2 to TRBJ1-2; unclear D gene. Between the trimmed V and J ends, which lost 6 bases and 2 bases, there was a span of 25 bases. This CDR3 region has 18 residues. In germline, CDR1 is SGHTA, CDR2 FQGNSA. Variable domain in full (rest from reference TRBV7-2 and TRBJ1-2): GAGVSQSPSNKVTEKGKDVELRCDPISGHTALYWYRQSLGQGLEFLIYFQGNSAPDKSGLPSDRFSAERTGGSVSTLTIQRTQQEDSAVYLCASRLRGNSASLNYGYTFGSGTRLTVV.

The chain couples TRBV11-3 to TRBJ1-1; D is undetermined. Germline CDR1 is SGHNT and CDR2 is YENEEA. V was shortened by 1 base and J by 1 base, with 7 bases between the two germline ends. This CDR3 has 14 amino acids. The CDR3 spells CASSLGGGNTEAFF. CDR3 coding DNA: TGTGCCAGCAGCTTAGGAGGAGGGAACACTGAAGCTTTCTTT. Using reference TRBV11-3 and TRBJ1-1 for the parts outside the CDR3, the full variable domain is EAGVVQSPRYKIIEKKQPVAFWCNPISGHNTLYWYLQNLGQGPELLIRYENEEAVDDSQLPKDRFSAERLKGVDSTLKIQPAELGDSAVYLCASSLGGGNTEAFFGQGTRLTVV.

CDR3 sequence reads: CASFFHSSYNEQFF. The CDR3 nucleotides read TGTGCCAGCTTTTTTCACAGCTCCTACAATGAGCAGTTCTTC. This rearrangement joins TRBV7-9 to TRBJ2-1; no clear D gene. Germline CDR1 SEHNR, CDR2 FQNEAQ (reference sequence). The CDR3 consists of 14 residues. Trimming removed 8 bases from V and 0 bases from J, with 11 bases in between.

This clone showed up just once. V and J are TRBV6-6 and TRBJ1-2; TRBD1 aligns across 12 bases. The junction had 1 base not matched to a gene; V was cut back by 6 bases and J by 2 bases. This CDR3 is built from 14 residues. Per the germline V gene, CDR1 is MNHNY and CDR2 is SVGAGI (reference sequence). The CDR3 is CASRGTGGNYGYTF. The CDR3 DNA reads TGTGCCAGCAGAGGGACAGGGGGCAACTATGGCTACACCTTC.

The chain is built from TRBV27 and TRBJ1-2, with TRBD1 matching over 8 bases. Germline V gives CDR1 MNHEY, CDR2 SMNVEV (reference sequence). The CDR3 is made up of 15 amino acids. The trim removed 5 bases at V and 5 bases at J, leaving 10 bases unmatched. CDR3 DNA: TGTGCCAGCAGTCTGTCAGGGGGCTCCGTGTATGGCTACACCTTC. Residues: CASSLSGGSVYGYTF.

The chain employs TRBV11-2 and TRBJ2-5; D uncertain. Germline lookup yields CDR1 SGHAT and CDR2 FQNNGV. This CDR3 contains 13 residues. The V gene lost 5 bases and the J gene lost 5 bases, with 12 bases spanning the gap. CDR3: CASSPGPRETQYF. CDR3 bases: TGTGCCAGCAGCCCCGGGCCGCGTGAGACCCAGTACTTC. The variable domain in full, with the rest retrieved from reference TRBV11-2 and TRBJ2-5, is EAGVAQSPRYKIIEKRQSVAFWCNPISGHATLYWYQQILGQGPKLLIQFQNNGVVDDSQLPKDRFSAERLKGVDSTLKIQPAKLEDSAVYLCASSPGPRETQYFGPGTRLLVL.

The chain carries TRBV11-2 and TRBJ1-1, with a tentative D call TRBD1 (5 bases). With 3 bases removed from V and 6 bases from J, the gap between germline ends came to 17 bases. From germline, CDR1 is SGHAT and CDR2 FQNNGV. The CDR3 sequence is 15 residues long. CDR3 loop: CASSLGRPRISEAFF. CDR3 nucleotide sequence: TGTGCCAGCAGCTTGGGGCGGCCTAGGATTTCTGAAGCTTTCTTT.

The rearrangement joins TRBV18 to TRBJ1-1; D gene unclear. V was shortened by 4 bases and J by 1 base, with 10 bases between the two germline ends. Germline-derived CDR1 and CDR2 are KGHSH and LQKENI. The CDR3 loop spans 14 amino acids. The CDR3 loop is CASSLDVGNTEAFF. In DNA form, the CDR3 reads TGTGCCAGCTCACTGGACGTGGGGAACACTGAAGCTTTCTTT.

The CDR3 region has the DNA TGTGCCAGCAGTTCCCAATTCGAAGCTTTCTTT. Its protein product is CASSSQFEAFF. The chain links TRBV6-1 to TRBJ1-1; no definite D call. There are 11 residues in the CDR3. Germline V lookup: CDR1 MNHNS, CDR2 SASEGT. Between the trimmed V and J ends, which lost 5 bases and 8 bases, there was a span of 9 bases.

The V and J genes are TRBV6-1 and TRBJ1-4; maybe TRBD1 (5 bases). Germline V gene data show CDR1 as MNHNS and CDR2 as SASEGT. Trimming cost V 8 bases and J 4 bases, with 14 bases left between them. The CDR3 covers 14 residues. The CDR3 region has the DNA TGTGCCAGCGGTTCGGGGGGATTTAATGAAAAACTGTTTTTT. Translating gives CASGSGGFNEKLFF.

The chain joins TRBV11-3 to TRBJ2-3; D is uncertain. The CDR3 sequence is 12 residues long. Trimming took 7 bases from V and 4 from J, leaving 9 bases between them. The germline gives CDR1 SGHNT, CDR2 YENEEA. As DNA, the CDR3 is TGTGCCAGCACTACGGTGGCAGATACGCAGTATTTT. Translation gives CASTTVADTQYF.

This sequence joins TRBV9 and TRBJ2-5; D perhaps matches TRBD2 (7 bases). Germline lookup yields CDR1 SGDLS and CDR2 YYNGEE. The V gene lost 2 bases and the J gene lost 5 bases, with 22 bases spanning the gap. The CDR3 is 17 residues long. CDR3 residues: CASSVDSPGGMLETQYF. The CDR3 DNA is TGTGCCAGCAGCGTGGACAGTCCGGGGGGAATGTTGGAGACCCAGTACTTC.

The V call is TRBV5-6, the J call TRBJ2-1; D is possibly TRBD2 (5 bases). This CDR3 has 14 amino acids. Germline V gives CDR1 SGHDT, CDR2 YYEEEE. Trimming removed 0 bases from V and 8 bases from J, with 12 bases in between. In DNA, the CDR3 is TGTGCCAGCAGCTTGGCTAGCTCGGTAGATGAGCAGTTCTTC. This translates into CASSLASSVDEQFF. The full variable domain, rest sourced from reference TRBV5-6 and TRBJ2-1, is DAGVTQSPTHLIKTRGQQVTLRCSPKSGHDTVSWYQQALGQGPQFIFQYYEEEERQRGNFPDRFSGHQFPNYSSELNVNALLLGDSALYLCASSLASSVDEQFFGPGTRLTVL.

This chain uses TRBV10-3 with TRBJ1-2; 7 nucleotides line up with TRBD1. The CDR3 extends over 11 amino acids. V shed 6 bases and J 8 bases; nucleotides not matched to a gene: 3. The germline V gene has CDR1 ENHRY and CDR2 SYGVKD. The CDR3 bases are TGTGCCATCAGAACAGGGGACGGCTACACCTTC. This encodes CAIRTGDGYTF.

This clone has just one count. For the CDR3, the DNA is TGTGCCAGCAGTCACCAAGGCAGGGCGAGGACTGAAGCTTTCTTT. This gives the protein CASSHQGRARTEAFF. V usage is TRBV5-5 and J usage is TRBJ1-1, with D tentatively TRBD1 (5 bases). The V end was cut by 5 bases, the J end by 5 bases, with 19 bases between. The CDR3 has 15 amino acids. Per germline, CDR1 SGHKS and CDR2 YYEKEE (reference sequence).

In DNA, the CDR3 is TGTGCCAGTAGTATAGTCTTAGGTAGGGGCTCTGGGGCCAACGTCCTGACTTTC. This gives the protein CASSIVLGRGSGANVLTF. This sequence joins TRBV19 and TRBJ2-6; D possibly corresponds to TRBD1 (5 bases). There are 18 residues in the CDR3. The V end lost 1 base, the J end lost 0 bases, and 13 bases lay between the germline ends. Germline CDR1 is LNHDA and CDR2 is SQIVND (reference sequence).

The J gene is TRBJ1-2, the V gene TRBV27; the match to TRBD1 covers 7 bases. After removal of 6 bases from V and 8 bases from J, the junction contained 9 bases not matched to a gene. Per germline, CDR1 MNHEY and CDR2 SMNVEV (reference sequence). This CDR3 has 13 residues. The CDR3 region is CASRSLGQRGYTF. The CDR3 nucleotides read TGTGCCAGCAGATCTTTGGGACAGCGCGGCTACACCTTC.

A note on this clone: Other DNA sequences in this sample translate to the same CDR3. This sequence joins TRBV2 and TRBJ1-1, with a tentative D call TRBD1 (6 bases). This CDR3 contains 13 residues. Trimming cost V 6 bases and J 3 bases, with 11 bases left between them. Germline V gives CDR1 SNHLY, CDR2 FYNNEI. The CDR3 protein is CASSQHRDTEAFF. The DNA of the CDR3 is TGTGCCAGCAGCCAGCACAGGGACACTGAAGCTTTCTTT.

The CDR3 spells CASSETARNRPNQPQHF. In DNA, the CDR3 is TGTGCCAGCAGTGAAACTGCCCGAAACAGGCCCAATCAGCCCCAGCATTTT. The genes are TRBV2 and TRBJ1-5; possibly TRBD1 for D (5 bases). This CDR3 comprises 17 residues. V lost 2 bases to trimming and J lost 3 bases, with 17 bases between them. Germline V gene lookup returns CDR1 SNHLY and CDR2 FYNNEI.

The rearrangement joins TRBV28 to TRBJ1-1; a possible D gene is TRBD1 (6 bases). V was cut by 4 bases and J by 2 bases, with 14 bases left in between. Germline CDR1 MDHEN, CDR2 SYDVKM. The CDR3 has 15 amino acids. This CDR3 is CASSSPTGLNTEAFF. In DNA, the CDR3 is TGTGCCAGCAGTTCCCCGACAGGCCTAAACACTGAAGCTTTCTTT. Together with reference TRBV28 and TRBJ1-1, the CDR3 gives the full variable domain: DVKVTQSSRYLVKRTGEKVFLECVQDMDHENMFWYRQDPGLGLRLIYFSYDVKMKEKGDIPEGYSVSREKKERFSLILESASTNQTSMYLCASSSPTGLNTEAFFGQGTRLTVV.

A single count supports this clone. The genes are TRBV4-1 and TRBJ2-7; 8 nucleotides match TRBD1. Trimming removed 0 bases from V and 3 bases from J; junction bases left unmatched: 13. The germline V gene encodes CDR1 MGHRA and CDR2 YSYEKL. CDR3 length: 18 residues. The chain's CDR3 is CASSQEAPPGRGHYEQYF. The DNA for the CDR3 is TGCGCCAGCAGCCAAGAAGCCCCCCCTGGCAGGGGGCACTACGAGCAGTACTTC.

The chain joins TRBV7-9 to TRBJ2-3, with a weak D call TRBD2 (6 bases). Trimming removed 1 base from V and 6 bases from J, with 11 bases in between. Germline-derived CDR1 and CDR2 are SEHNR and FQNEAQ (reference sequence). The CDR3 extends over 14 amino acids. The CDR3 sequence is CASSLDSGEDTQYF. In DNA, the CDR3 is TGTGCCAGCAGCTTAGATAGCGGAGAGGATACGCAGTATTTT. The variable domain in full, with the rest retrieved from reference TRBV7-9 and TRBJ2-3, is DTGVSQNPRHKITKRGQNVTFRCDPISEHNRLYWYRQTLGQGPEFLTYFQNEAQLEKSRLLSDRFSAERPKGSFSTLEIQRTEQGDSAMYLCASSLDSGEDTQYFGPGTRLTVL.

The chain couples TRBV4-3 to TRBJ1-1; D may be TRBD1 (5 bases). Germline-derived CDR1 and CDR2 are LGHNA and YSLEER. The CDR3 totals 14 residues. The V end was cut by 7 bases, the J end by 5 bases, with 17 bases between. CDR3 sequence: CASTYIDGGTEAFF. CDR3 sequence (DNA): TGCGCCAGCACCTATATCGACGGGGGGACTGAAGCTTTCTTT.

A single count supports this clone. CDR3 DNA sequence: TGTGCCAGCAGCTTAGCGGCGGACAGGGCAACTGAAGCTTTCTTT. Amino acid sequence: CASSLAADRATEAFF. This chain uses TRBV11-1 with TRBJ1-1; 8 bases are a match to TRBD1. The J segment lost 5 bases and the V segment lost 0 bases, leaving 5 bases of the junction unmatched. The CDR3 has 15 residues. Germline CDR1 SGHAT, CDR2 FQDESV (reference sequence).

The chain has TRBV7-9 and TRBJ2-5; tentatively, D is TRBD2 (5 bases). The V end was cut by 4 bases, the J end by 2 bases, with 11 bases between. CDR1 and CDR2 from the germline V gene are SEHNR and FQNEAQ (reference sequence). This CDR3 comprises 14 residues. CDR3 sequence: CASSSQRLQETQYF. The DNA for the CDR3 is TGTGCCAGCAGCTCACAGCGGCTACAAGAGACCCAGTACTTC.